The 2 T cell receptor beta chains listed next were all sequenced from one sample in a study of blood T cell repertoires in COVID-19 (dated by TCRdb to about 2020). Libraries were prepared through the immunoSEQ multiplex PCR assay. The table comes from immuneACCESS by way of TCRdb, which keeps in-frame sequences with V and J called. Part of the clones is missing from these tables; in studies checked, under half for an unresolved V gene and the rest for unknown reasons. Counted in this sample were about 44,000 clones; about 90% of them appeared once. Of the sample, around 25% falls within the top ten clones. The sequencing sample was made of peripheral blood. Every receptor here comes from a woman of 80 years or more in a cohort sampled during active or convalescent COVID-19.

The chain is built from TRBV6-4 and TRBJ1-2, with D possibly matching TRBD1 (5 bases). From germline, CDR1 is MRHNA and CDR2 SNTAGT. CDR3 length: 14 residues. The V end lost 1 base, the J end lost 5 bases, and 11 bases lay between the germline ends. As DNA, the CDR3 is TGTGCCAGCAGTGACTACTCCCGGGGGTATGGCTACACCTTC. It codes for CASSDYSRGYGYTF.

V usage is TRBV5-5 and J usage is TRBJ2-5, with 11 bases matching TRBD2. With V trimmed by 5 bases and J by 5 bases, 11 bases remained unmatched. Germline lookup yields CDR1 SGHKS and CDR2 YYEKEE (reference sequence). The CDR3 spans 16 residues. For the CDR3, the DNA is TGTGCCAGCAGTTGGACTAGCGGGCGGTCGAGGGAGACCCAGTACTTC. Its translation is CASSWTSGRSRETQYF.